This T cell receptor beta chain was recovered during a study of somatic mutations in cytotoxic T cells in rheumatoid arthritis. This clone has only a few counts. Its antigen remains unknown. Broader study findings: With age, CD8+ clonality increased in rheumatoid arthritis patients, whereas no such increase appeared in healthy controls.

V was pared by 4 bases and J by 8 bases, with 9 bases of the junction left unmatched. The CDR3 is made up of 15 amino acids. Germline CDR1 and CDR2: SGHTA and FQGNSA. Measured with immunoSEQ multiplex PCR; TCRdb has only the in-frame clones, and not every one. The sample comprises over 10,000 clones, 74% of which are singletons, and 9.5% to 13% rests with the top ten. The rearrangement uses TRBV7-2 and TRBJ2-1; 9 nucleotides align to TRBD1. This receptor was obtained from a woman in her 40s in good health. Sequenced input: CD8+ T cells sorted from blood. The DNA of the CDR3 is TGTGCCAGCAGCTCTAGACAGGGGGTAGAGGATGAGCAGTTCTTC. This codes for CASSSRQGVEDEQFF.